Listed below are T cell receptor beta chains from one sample, sequenced in a study of blood T cell repertoires in COVID-19. TCRdb's table, derived via immunoSEQ multiplex PCR, lists solely in-frame clones and lacks some. This repertoire shows about 160,000 clones, 82% found once; its top ten account for 15% to 20%. Sequenced input: PBMCs or T cells enriched from blood (not recorded which). The receptors stem from a man between 60 and 70 years old who had recovered from COVID-19. Each CDR3 is given with its conserved first and last residue. D genes are given only for firm matches. The size entry is marked missing in some rows and otherwise reads once, few, many or a size class.

CDR3 protein	CDR3 DNA	V gene	clone size	J gene	D gene
CASSPTGMNTEAFF	TGTGCCAGCAGTCCTACAGGGATGAACACTGAAGCTTTCTTT	TRBV7-6	.	TRBJ1-1	.
CASSLRGARDYGYTF	TGTGCCAGCAGCCTGCGGGGGGCTCGGGACTATGGCTACACCTTC	TRBV27	.	TRBJ1-2	.
CASSVVGTTYNEQFF	TGTGCCAGCAGCGTAGTGGGGACTACGTACAATGAGCAGTTCTTC	TRBV9	.	TRBJ2-1	TRBD2
CASSLYPPGQNQETQYF	TGCGCCAGCAGCCTCTACCCTCCGGGACAAAACCAAGAGACCCAGTACTTC	TRBV4-1	.	TRBJ2-5	.
CASSSPEQGSPYEQYF	TGTGCCAGCAGCTCGCCTGAACAGGGGTCCCCCTACGAGCAGTACTTC	TRBV7-8	.	TRBJ2-7	TRBD1
CASSTQGMDSPLHF	TGTGCCAGCAGCACACAGGGGATGGATTCACCCCTCCACTTT	TRBV3-1/TRBV3-2	.	TRBJ1-6	TRBD1
CASSLQGANTEAFF	TGTGCCAGTAGTCTACAGGGGGCGAACACTGAAGCTTTCTTT	TRBV19	.	TRBJ1-1	TRBD1
CASLGGTVGQPQHF	TGTGCCAGCCTGGGAGGGACGGTGGGGCAGCCCCAGCATTTT	TRBV28	few	TRBJ1-5	.
CASSLGGQAGTQYF	TGTGCCAGCAGTCTCGGAGGCCAAGCGGGGACCCAGTACTTC	TRBV2	.	TRBJ2-5	.
CAISELDRDHGELFF	TGTGCCATCAGTGAGTTGGACAGGGATCACGGGGAGCTGTTTTTT	TRBV10-3	.	TRBJ2-2	TRBD1
CASSGTAYNEQFF	TGTGCCAGCAGCGGGACAGCGTACAATGAGCAGTTCTTC	TRBV6-5	few	TRBJ2-1	TRBD1
CASRGLGANTGELFF	TGTGCCAGCAGGGGGCTCGGAGCGAACACCGGGGAGCTGTTTTTT	TRBV2	.	TRBJ2-2	.
CASSVRGGGEAFF	TGTGCCAGCAGTGTCAGAGGCGGCGGTGAAGCTTTCTTT	TRBV2	.	TRBJ1-1	.
CASSLVGTLTGELFF	TGTGCCAGCAGCTTAGTGGGGACTCTCACCGGGGAGCTGTTTTTT	TRBV7-9	.	TRBJ2-2	.
CASSSTFGQGVRGANVLTF	TGTGCCAGTAGTTCCACCTTCGGACAGGGGGTTCGTGGGGCCAACGTCCTGACTTTC	TRBV19	.	TRBJ2-6	TRBD1
CASSQDLGREGYGYTF	TGTGCCAGCAGCCAAGATTTAGGCAGGGAAGGCTATGGCTACACCTTC	TRBV4-2	.	TRBJ1-2	.
CASSVTGGASTNEKLFF	TGTGCCAGCAGCGTAACAGGGGGTGCCTCAACTAATGAAAAACTGTTTTTT	TRBV9	.	TRBJ1-4	TRBD1
CASSLRGQTMAQYF	TGCGCCAGCAGCTTGCGGGGACAGACAATGGCCCAGTACTTC	TRBV5-1	once	TRBJ2-5	TRBD1
CASSPPGQTYEQYF	TGTGCCAGCAGTCCTCCGGGACAGACCTACGAGCAGTACTTC	TRBV28	.	TRBJ2-7	TRBD1
CASSPDRGGAGGTEAFF	TGTGCCAGCAGCCCGGACAGGGGGGGGGCTGGTGGGACTGAAGCTTTCTTT	TRBV13	once	TRBJ1-1	TRBD1
CASSLELTGRSPLHF	TGTGCCAGCAGCTTAGAACTAACAGGTCGTTCACCCCTCCACTTT	TRBV7-2	.	TRBJ1-6	.
CASSLVTGMVTEAFF	TGTGCCAGCAGCTTAGTTACAGGGATGGTGACTGAAGCTTTCTTT	TRBV7-2	.	TRBJ1-1	.
CASSRTSGGGTDTQYF	TGTGCCAGCAGCCGAACCAGCGGGGGGGGCACAGATACGCAGTATTTT	TRBV7-3	.	TRBJ2-3	TRBD2
CASTPIKPLQGTEAFF	TGTGCCAGCACTCCAATAAAACCGTTACAGGGCACTGAAGCTTTCTTT	TRBV2	.	TRBJ1-1	.
CASSLDTSKSPLHF	TGTGCCAGCAGCTTGGACACATCTAAATCACCCCTCCACTTT	TRBV7-3	few	TRBJ1-6	.
CASRDRTSGWGSNEQFF	TGTGCCAGCAGGGATAGGACTAGCGGGTGGGGATCCAATGAGCAGTTCTTC	TRBV2	.	TRBJ2-1	TRBD2
CASSSQGVNTEAFF	TGTGCCAGCAGCTCGCAGGGTGTGAACACTGAAGCTTTCTTT	TRBV5-5	.	TRBJ1-1	.
CASSLVSQGIGNSPLHF	TGCGCCAGCAGCTTGGTTTCGCAGGGGATAGGTAATTCACCCCTCCACTTT	TRBV5-1	.	TRBJ1-6	.
CASSLMRPGETQYF	TGTGCCAGCAGTTTAATGAGGCCCGGAGAGACCCAGTACTTC	TRBV27	once	TRBJ2-5	.
CASSPGGGSWETQYF	TGTGCCAGCAGCCCGGGGGGCGGGAGTTGGGAGACCCAGTACTTC	TRBV9	.	TRBJ2-5	.
CASSLVPDRTETQYF	TGCGCCAGCAGCTTGGTTCCGGACAGAACGGAGACCCAGTACTTC	TRBV5-1	.	TRBJ2-5	.
CASSDLVTGGNNEQFF	TGTGCCAGCAGTGACCTCGTCACGGGGGGAAACAATGAGCAGTTCTTC	TRBV7-9	.	TRBJ2-1	TRBD2
CASSVGQGVGIYEQYF	TGTGCCAGCAGCGTAGGCCAGGGGGTGGGCATCTACGAGCAGTACTTC	TRBV9	.	TRBJ2-7	TRBD1
CASSHQTDRGLKQYF	TGTGCCAGCAGTCATCAGACGGACAGGGGATTGAAGCAGTACTTC	TRBV11-2	.	TRBJ2-7	TRBD1
CASSLVGGGDTGELFF	TGTGCCAGCAGCTTAGTAGGCGGCGGGGACACCGGGGAGCTGTTTTTT	TRBV7-2	once	TRBJ2-2	.
CASTSFFGLSPLHF	TGTGCCAGTACCTCCTTTTTCGGACTTTCACCCCTCCACTTT	TRBV19	.	TRBJ1-6	.
CASSPDSVSGNTIYF	TGTGCCAGCAGCCCGGACAGTGTCTCTGGAAACACCATATATTTT	TRBV6-6	.	TRBJ1-3	.
CASSRGQGDPNTEAFF	TGTGCCAGCAGCCGGGGACAGGGTGATCCGAACACTGAAGCTTTCTTT	TRBV7-6	.	TRBJ1-1	TRBD1
CASVDRFTEAFF	TGTGCCAGCGTAGACAGGTTCACTGAAGCTTTCTTT	TRBV2	.	TRBJ1-1	.
CSVAKLGGNEQFF	TGCAGCGTGGCGAAGCTAGGCGGAAATGAGCAGTTCTTC	TRBV29-1	.	TRBJ2-1	.
CASSTPGQGKMLTEAFF	TGTGCCAGCAGCACACCGGGACAGGGGAAGATGTTGACTGAAGCTTTCTTT	TRBV21-1	.	TRBJ1-1	.
CASSLEGTSGGYEQYF	TGCGCCAGCAGCTTGGAGGGGACTAGCGGGGGTTACGAGCAGTACTTC	TRBV5-1	.	TRBJ2-7	TRBD2
CASSLSGTTPYF	TGTGCCAGCAGCTTATCGGGGACTACGCCATACTTC	TRBV7-2	.	TRBJ2-5	TRBD2
CASSPSSYEQYF	TGTGCCAGCAGCCCCTCCTCCTACGAGCAGTACTTC	TRBV7-8	once	TRBJ2-7	.
CASSPGGGSTGELFF	TGCGCCAGCAGCCCTGGGGGCGGGAGCACCGGGGAGCTGTTTTTT	TRBV5-1	.	TRBJ2-2	.
CASSPPTGRTGELFF	TGTGCCAGCAGCCCCCCGACAGGGCGGACCGGGGAGCTGTTTTTT	TRBV28	.	TRBJ2-2	TRBD1
CASSLGALLNRDEQYF	TGCGCCAGCAGCTTGGGGGCCCTATTAAACAGGGACGAGCAGTACTTC	TRBV5-1	.	TRBJ2-7	.
CATNKAYSGNTIYF	TGTGCCACCAACAAAGCCTACTCTGGAAACACCATATATTTT	TRBV7-9	.	TRBJ1-3	.
CSAGGTGMNTEAFF	TGCAGCGCCGGGGGAACAGGAATGAACACTGAAGCTTTCTTT	TRBV29-1	.	TRBJ1-1	.